The 27 T cell receptor beta chains below all came from one sample that was sequenced in a study of CD8 T cells in Susac syndrome. RNA was extracted with the RNeasy kit, and a quantity of 0.5 to 1 ug was reverse transcribed using random hexamers. TCRdb recomputed calls from the immunoSEQ multiplex PCR reads with MiXCR, one row per CDR3 protein. The repertoire holds fewer than 150,000 distinct CDR3 sequences, around nine tenths seen once, with 0.24% in the top ten. The sample was CD8+ T cells from PBMCs. The receptors derive from a human donor with multiple sclerosis.

The chain combines TRBV7-9 with TRBJ2-5; 7 positions agree with TRBD1. Germline V CDR1 and CDR2: SEHNR, FQNEAQ (reference sequence). The V segment lost 3 bases and the J segment 0 bases; nucleotides outside the gene matches: 4. The CDR3 has 15 amino acids. The CDR3: CASSLTGPYQETQYF. Here the CDR3 DNA reads TGTGCCAGCAGCTTGACAGGGCCCTACCAAGAGACCCAGTACTTC.

The chain recombines TRBV23-1 with TRBJ1-2; D unresolved. TRBV23-1 is placed among ORFs of uncertain function. The V end was cut by 11 bases, the J end by 4 bases, with 14 bases between. The CDR3 length is 12 residues. The CDR3 coding sequence is TGCGCCTTATCAGGCTGGCCCTATGGCTACACCTTC. Protein product: CALSGWPYGYTF.

The V and J genes are TRBV19 and TRBJ1-5, with 7 bases matching TRBD1. J gave up 7 bases and V 9 bases, and 6 bases lay outside the gene matches. This CDR3 comprises 12 residues. Germline V gene sequence: CDR1 LNHDA, CDR2 SQIVND (reference sequence). The CDR3 bases are TGTGCCAGCGGCCCAGGGGGACAGCCCCAGCATTTT. Translating it yields CASGPGGQPQHF.

The V call is TRBV5-4, the J call TRBJ2-1; 8 bases agree with TRBD2. Germline CDR1 reads SGHNT; CDR2 reads YYREEE (reference sequence). The CDR3 has 15 amino acids. V shed 4 bases and J 8 bases; nucleotides not matched to a gene: 11. In nucleotides, the CDR3 is TGTGCCAGCAGCCCCCCTAGCGGGCTGGCCCATGAGCAGTTCTTC. As protein: CASSPPSGLAHEQFF.

This chain connects TRBV30 to TRBJ1-1, with a tentative D call TRBD1 (6 bases). This CDR3 is 13 amino acids long. Germline V gene data show CDR1 as GTSNPN and CDR2 as SVGIG (reference sequence). The V gene lost 3 bases and the J gene lost 5 bases, with 13 bases spanning the gap. CDR3 in DNA: TGTGCCTGGAGCGAGCAGGGGCGGACTGAAGCTTTCTTT. Amino acid sequence: CAWSEQGRTEAFF. The full variable domain, rest sourced from reference TRBV30 and TRBJ1-1, is SQTIHQWPATLVQPVGSPLSLECTVEGTSNPNLYWYRQAAGRGLQLLFYSVGIGQISSEVPQNLSASRPQDRQFILSSKKLLLSDSGFYLCAWSEQGRTEAFFGQGTRLTVV.

V and J are TRBV4-1 and TRBJ1-5; 7 bases line up with TRBD1. The J segment lost 4 bases and the V segment lost 3 bases, leaving 6 bases of the junction unmatched. The CDR3 has 15 amino acids. Per the germline V gene, CDR1 is MGHRA and CDR2 is YSYEKL. The CDR3 is CASSHIDRANQPQHF. The CDR3 DNA sequence: TGCGCCAGCAGCCATATCGACAGGGCGAATCAGCCCCAGCATTTT.

The chain is built from TRBV7-9 and TRBJ2-7, with unresolved D. Germline CDR1 reads SEHNR; CDR2 reads FQNEAQ (reference sequence). Between the trimmed V and J ends, which lost 1 base and 3 bases, there was a span of 7 bases. The CDR3 is made up of 13 amino acids. CDR3 bases: TGTGCCAGCAGCTTAGTTCCAGGCTACGAGCAGTACTTC. Protein sequence: CASSLVPGYEQYF.

J is TRBJ2-7 and V is TRBV24-1; D remains ambiguous. The CDR3 extends over 11 amino acids. Per the germline V gene, CDR1 is KGHDR and CDR2 is SFDVKD. Trimming removed 1 base at V and 5 bases at J, with 2 bases between. The CDR3 DNA sequence: TGTGCCACCAGTGATTTCCACGAGCAGTACTTC. Its translation is CATSDFHEQYF.

The genes are TRBV2 and TRBJ2-7; D unresolved. The CDR3 covers 12 residues. V lost 8 bases, J lost 2 bases, and 10 bases lay in between. Germline-derived CDR1 and CDR2 are SNHLY and FYNNEI. CDR3 sequence: CASSNNAYEQYF. CDR3 in DNA: TGTGCCAGCTCGAACAACGCCTACGAGCAGTACTTC. Looking up the rest from reference TRBV2 and TRBJ2-7 gives the full variable domain: EPEVTQTPSHQVTQMGQEVILRCVPISNHLYFYWYRQILGQKVEFLVSFYNNEISEKSEIFDDQFSVERPDGSNFTLKIRSTKLEDSAMYFCASSNNAYEQYFGPGTRLTVT.

The V and J genes are TRBV20-1 and TRBJ2-7; unclear D gene. This CDR3 comprises 14 residues. Trimming took off 5 bases at V and 5 bases at J, with 19 bases between the two ends. CDR1 is DFQATT, CDR2 SNEGSKA, per germline (reference sequence). In nucleotides, the CDR3 is TGCAGTGCTCGCCCCCACGGACCTAGGGACGAGCAGTACTTC. Translation: CSARPHGPRDEQYF.

The chain joins TRBV14 to TRBJ2-7; D may correspond to TRBD1 or TRBD2 (5 bases each). The CDR3 has 16 residues. Looked up from germline, CDR1 is SGHDN and CDR2 is FVKESK. The germline V and J ends were trimmed by 1 base and 2 bases, with 15 bases remaining between them. The CDR3 is CASSQGASGPPYEQYF. CDR3 bases: TGTGCCAGCAGCCAAGGCGCCTCGGGACCCCCCTACGAGCAGTACTTC.

The rearrangement joins TRBV14 to TRBJ2-1, with D tentatively TRBD2 (5 bases). Trimming removed 2 bases from V and 8 bases from J, with 10 bases in between. CDR1 and CDR2 from the germline V gene are SGHDN and FVKESK. This CDR3 has 13 amino acids. The CDR3 sequence: CASSQSSRYEQFF. Here the CDR3 DNA reads TGTGCCAGCAGCCAATCTAGCAGGTATGAGCAGTTCTTC.

The V gene is TRBV29-1, the J gene TRBJ1-1; D gene uncertain. The CDR3 contains 10 residues. Looked up from germline, CDR1 is SQVTM and CDR2 is ANQGSEA. The V end was cut by 3 bases, the J end by 1 base, with 0 bases between. CDR3 sequence (DNA): TGCAGCGTTGAGAACACTGAAGCTTTCTTT. Translated: CSVENTEAFF. The full variable domain, with the rest looked up from reference TRBV29-1 and TRBJ1-1, is SAVISQKPSRDICQRGTSLTIQCQVDSQVTMMFWYRQQPGQSLTLIATANQGSEATYESGFVIDKFPISRPNLTFSTLTVSNMSPEDSSIYLCSVENTEAFFGQGTRLTVV.

This clonotype showed up just once. The J gene is TRBJ2-1, the V gene TRBV6-5, with 10 bases aligning to TRBD2. V was pared by 2 bases and J by 5 bases, with 0 bases of the junction left unmatched. The germline V gene has CDR1 MNHEY and CDR2 SVGAGI. The CDR3 totals 14 residues. CDR3 sequence reads: CASSYTSGNNEQFF. The CDR3 nucleotides are TGTGCCAGCAGTTACACTAGCGGGAACAATGAGCAGTTCTTC.

CDR3 in amino acids: CSAHPRDYPINEQFF. As DNA, the CDR3 is TGCAGTGCACATCCCCGGGACTACCCCATCAATGAGCAGTTCTTC. The chain combines TRBV20-1 with TRBJ2-1; 7 nucleotides align to TRBD2. Losses at the gene ends were 6 bases for V and 6 bases for J; bases not matched to a gene: 14. Germline V gives CDR1 DFQATT, CDR2 SNEGSKA (reference sequence). CDR3 length equals 15 residues.

This chain uses TRBV4-2 with TRBJ2-7; 9 bases fit TRBD1. After removal of 5 bases from V and 8 bases from J, the junction contained 7 bases not matched to a gene. The CDR3 covers 13 residues. Germline V gene data show CDR1 as LGHNA and CDR2 as YNFKEQ. Here the CDR3 DNA reads TGTGCCAGCAGCGGGGACAGGGAGAACAAGCAGTACTTC. It is translated as CASSGDRENKQYF.

This sequence joins TRBV7-9 and TRBJ2-6; D tentatively reads TRBD1 or TRBD2 (6 bases each). Germline assignment: CDR1 SEHNR and CDR2 FQNEAQ (reference sequence). The CDR3 consists of 18 residues. V lost 1 base and J 4 bases, leaving 17 bases between the germline ends. For the CDR3, the DNA is TGTGCCAGCAGCTTAGTGGGGGGCCTATCTCTGGGGGCCAACGTCCTGACTTTC. This sequence encodes CASSLVGGLSLGANVLTF.

The chain uses TRBV6-6 and TRBJ2-5, with D unclear. Germline V gene sequence: CDR1 MNHNY, CDR2 SVGAGI (reference sequence). Trimming took off 0 bases at V and 0 bases at J, with 8 bases between the two ends. The CDR3 sequence is 15 residues long. The CDR3 DNA follows: TGTGCCAGCAGTTACTCGAAAAGGGACCAAGAGACCCAGTACTTC. Amino acids: CASSYSKRDQETQYF.

The gene calls are TRBV20-1 and TRBJ2-7, with 13 positions matching TRBD2. This CDR3 has 13 amino acids. From germline, CDR1 is DFQATT and CDR2 SNEGSKA (reference sequence). V shed 6 bases, J shed 4 bases, and the junction held 3 bases outside the gene matches. CDR3 coding DNA: TGCAGTGCACTAGCGGGGGGGGATTACGAGCAGTACTTC. Residues: CSALAGGDYEQYF.

This chain links TRBV14 with TRBJ2-1, with 9 bases aligning to TRBD2. Germline CDR1 reads SGHDN; CDR2 reads FVKESK. The CDR3 spans 17 residues. Trimming cost V 0 bases and J 4 bases; bases outside gene matches: 7. CDR3 amino acids: CASSQDGASGIYNEQFF. CDR3 bases: TGTGCCAGCAGCCAAGATGGAGCTAGCGGGATTTACAATGAGCAGTTCTTC.

This clonotype was detected once. This rearrangement joins TRBV3-1 to TRBJ2-1; maybe TRBD1 (5 bases). The length of the CDR3 is 16 residues. Germline V gene sequence: CDR1 LGHDT, CDR2 YNNKEL (reference sequence). V lost 6 bases and J 6 bases, leaving 21 bases between the germline ends. The CDR3 region is CASSPAIGRRGNEQFF. Here the CDR3 DNA reads TGTGCCAGCAGTCCCGCGATTGGCAGAAGGGGCAATGAGCAGTTCTTC.

The J gene is TRBJ1-1, the V gene TRBV4-2; D may be TRBD1 (6 bases). The ends were cut back, 4 bases at V and 1 base at J, with 19 bases in the middle. CDR1 is LGHNA, CDR2 YNFKEQ, per germline. This CDR3 is built from 17 residues. As DNA, the CDR3 is TGTGCCAGCAGCCCGACCCCATCCTCGGACAGGAACACTGAAGCTTTCTTT. Its protein product is CASSPTPSSDRNTEAFF.

The sample holds one count of this clonotype. The gene calls are TRBV9 and TRBJ2-2, with TRBD1 as a possible D gene (5 bases). The germline V and J ends were trimmed by 3 bases and 2 bases, with 11 bases remaining between them. Germline V gene lookup returns CDR1 SGDLS and CDR2 YYNGEE. This CDR3 spans 15 amino acids. The CDR3, as DNA: TGTGCCAGCAGCGCCAACAGGTTTAACACCGGGGAGCTGTTTTTT. Its protein product is CASSANRFNTGELFF.

The J gene is TRBJ2-7, the V gene TRBV5-1, with D maybe TRBD2 (5 bases). Germline loops: CDR1 SGHRS, CDR2 YFSETQ. This CDR3 spans 14 amino acids. V lost 1 base and J lost 7, with 15 bases in between. This CDR3 reads CASSLSARVQEQYF. The CDR3 DNA reads as TGCGCCAGCAGCTTGAGCGCGAGGGTGCAGGAGCAGTACTTC.

The chain is built from TRBV7-6 and TRBJ2-3; the D gene is possibly TRBD1 (5 bases). V lost 2 bases, J lost 1 base, and 13 bases lay in between. The CDR3 totals 16 residues. From germline, CDR1 is SGHVS and CDR2 FNYEAQ. Here the CDR3 reads CASSLLFQGGTDTQYF. The CDR3 nucleotides are TGTGCCAGCAGCTTATTGTTCCAGGGCGGCACAGATACGCAGTATTTT.

The genes are TRBV15 and TRBJ2-4; D is perhaps TRBD2 (6 bases). The CDR3 has 18 amino acids. Germline CDR1 is LNHNV and CDR2 is YYDKDF (reference sequence). Trimming left V 3 bases short and J 0 bases short, with 18 bases between. Here the CDR3 reads CATSSSEDSGIAKNIQYF. As DNA, the CDR3 is TGTGCCACCAGCAGTTCCGAGGATAGCGGAATAGCCAAAAACATTCAGTACTTC.

This clonotype appeared a single time. V gene TRBV28 combines with J gene TRBJ2-7; 7 nucleotides agree with TRBD1. The trim removed 2 bases at V and 3 bases at J, leaving 7 bases unmatched. The CDR3 totals 15 residues. CDR1 and CDR2 from the germline V gene are MDHEN and SYDVKM. CDR3 DNA: TGTGCCAGCAGTTTAGAGGGGACAGCAGGCTACGAGCAGTACTTC. The encoded protein is CASSLEGTAGYEQYF.